This TCR beta chain was documented in a study of TIL therapy for anti-PD-1-resistant metastatic lung cancer. For the study at large: Half of patients were current or former smokers.

The sample's time point: pre-treatment sample, taken before nivolumab and TIL therapy. Stage 4 NSCLC adults joined between 2017 and January 2020. Sequencing used immunoSEQ v3. The table came from immunoSEQ multiplex PCR; TCRdb's copy has only in-frame clones and leaves some out. Counted here are roughly 57,000 clones, 80% to 90% occurring once; the ten biggest clones make up roughly 3%. Germline loops: CDR1 LGHDT, CDR2 YNNKEL (reference sequence). V lost 6 bases, J lost 6 bases, and 12 bases lay in between. The CDR3 contains 14 residues. The material was blood, obtained at baseline. The chain combines TRBV3-1 (or the pseudogene TRBV3-2) with TRBJ1-6; no reliable D call. The TCR comes from a person between 30 and 79 years old with non-small cell lung cancer. CDR3 in DNA: TGTGCCAGCAGGCTAACGGACCTTAATTCACCCCTCCACTTT. It specifies CASRLTDLNSPLHF.